These 31 T cell receptor beta chains came from one sample sequenced in a study of technical replicates of blood from a handful of donors (dated 2017 in TCRdb). Library method: the immunoSEQ multiplex PCR assay. Not all clones reach the TCRdb copy of this immuneACCESS table, which keeps in-frame sequences only. Checked studies attribute under half of the gap to unresolved V genes and leave the rest unexplained. The sample table lists about 56,000 clones, about 96% of them with a count of one. The ten top clones hold about 3% of the sample. Sequenced sample: PBMCs. These receptors came from a human donor in good health. Some clones in this sample may be carry-over from other donors' samples.

The V gene is TRBV20-1, the J gene TRBJ2-2; D is unresolved. The CDR3 is 11 amino acids. Per germline, CDR1 DFQATT and CDR2 SNEGSKA (reference sequence). The V end was cut by 5 bases, the J end by 10 bases, with 11 bases between. DNA of the CDR3: TGCAGTGCTCAGAGGCTAAAGGAGCTGTTTTTT. It translates to CSAQRLKELFF.

This chain connects TRBV13 to TRBJ1-1; no reliable D call. The germline V gene encodes CDR1 PRHDT and CDR2 FYEKMQ (reference sequence). Deletions cut 0 bases from V and 3 bases from J, with 5 bases between. This CDR3 region has 13 residues. The CDR3 sequence is CASSLGPHTEAFF. CDR3 in DNA: TGTGCCAGCAGCTTAGGTCCTCACACTGAAGCTTTCTTT. Full variable domain (remainder filled in from reference TRBV13 and TRBJ1-1): AAGVIQSPRHLIKEKRETATLKCYPIPRHDTVYWYQQGPGQDPQFLISFYEKMQSDKGSIPDRFSAQQFSDYHSELNMSSLELGDSALYFCASSLGPHTEAFFGQGTRLTVV.

This clone was recorded once. The chain employs TRBV15 and TRBJ1-5; D may be TRBD1 (5 bases). The CDR3 length is 15 residues. Germline V gene lookup returns CDR1 LNHNV and CDR2 YYDKDF (reference sequence). Trimming removed 0 bases from V and 6 bases from J, with 12 bases in between. CDR3 sequence (DNA): TGTGCCACCAGCAGAGACTCAGGGAGGGCTCAGCCCCAGCATTTT. Its translation: CATSRDSGRAQPQHF.

This chain joins TRBV6-4 and TRBJ2-1; 11 bases align to TRBD2. This CDR3 is 12 amino acids long. V was clipped by 4 bases and J by 12 bases; unmatched bases: 2. The germline CDR1 and CDR2 sequences are MRHNA and SNTAGT. Written as DNA, the CDR3 is TGTGCCAGCAGTGTAGCGGGAGGGCGGCAGTTCTTC. Translation gives CASSVAGGRQFF.

This sequence joins TRBV9 and TRBJ2-7; a possible D gene is TRBD1 (6 bases). The V and J ends lost 4 bases and 3 bases respectively, with 17 bases between them. Germline V lookup: CDR1 SGDLS, CDR2 YYNGEE. CDR3 length equals 15 residues. DNA of the CDR3: TGTGCCAGCAGCCTTCGGGACACATTATACTACGAGCAGTACTTC. Its translation is CASSLRDTLYYEQYF.

V usage is TRBV6-4 and J usage is TRBJ2-2; 10 positions agree with TRBD2. CDR3 size: 15 residues. Germline loops: CDR1 MRHNA, CDR2 SNTAGT. V lost 6 bases, J lost 3 bases, and 4 bases stayed unmatched. The CDR3 loop reads CASSPSGSDTGELFF. CDR3 sequence (DNA): TGTGCCAGCAGCCCTAGCGGGAGTGACACCGGGGAGCTGTTTTTT.

V gene TRBV2 combines with J gene TRBJ2-4, with D possibly TRBD2 on 6 matching bases. From germline, CDR1 is SNHLY and CDR2 FYNNEI. Trimming shortened V by 8 bases and J by 1 base, and 9 bases separated the two germline ends. This CDR3 is 13 amino acids long. For the CDR3, the DNA is TGTGCCAGCGAGAGCGGGGCCAAAAACATTCAGTACTTC. Translating it yields CASESGAKNIQYF.

This chain uses TRBV2 with TRBJ1-1; TRBD1 aligns across 8 bases. The J segment lost 11 bases and the V segment lost 6 bases, leaving 11 bases of the junction unmatched. This CDR3 comprises 13 residues. Germline V gene data show CDR1 as SNHLY and CDR2 as FYNNEI. DNA of the CDR3: TGTGCCAGCAGGGTTGGACAGGGCTTGAGTGCTTTCTTT. Its translation: CASRVGQGLSAFF.

The CDR3 DNA follows: TGCAGCGTCCCAGGACTGGGCTATGGCTACACCTTC. It is translated as CSVPGLGYGYTF. The chain is built from TRBV29-1 and TRBJ1-2; D uncertain. Germline CDR1 reads SQVTM; CDR2 reads ANQGSEA. The germline V and J ends were trimmed by 6 bases and 4 bases, with 12 bases remaining between them. The length of the CDR3 is 12 residues.

This clone was observed a single time. This chain connects TRBV15 to TRBJ2-2; tentative D call: TRBD2 (5 bases). The germline V gene encodes CDR1 LNHNV and CDR2 YYDKDF (reference sequence). Deletions cut 0 bases from V and 6 bases from J, with 14 bases between. The CDR3 is made up of 16 amino acids. Here the CDR3 reads CATSRDKRKRAGELFF. CDR3 bases: TGTGCCACCAGCAGAGATAAGCGGAAGAGGGCCGGGGAGCTGTTTTTT.

This sequence joins TRBV2 and TRBJ2-2; 12 nucleotides agree with TRBD2. CDR1 and CDR2 from the germline V gene are SNHLY and FYNNEI. The length of the CDR3 is 15 residues. V was clipped by 2 bases and J by 5 bases; unmatched bases: 0. The CDR3 nucleotides read TGTGCCAGCAGTGAACTAGCGGGAGGGACCGGGGAGCTGTTTTTT. Protein: CASSELAGGTGELFF. Using reference TRBV2 and TRBJ2-2 for the parts outside the CDR3, the full variable domain is EPEVTQTPSHQVTQMGQEVILRCVPISNHLYFYWYRQILGQKVEFLVSFYNNEISEKSEIFDDQFSVERPDGSNFTLKIRSTKLEDSAMYFCASSELAGGTGELFFGEGSRLTVL.

The chain employs TRBV7-2 and TRBJ2-1, with 11 bases fitting TRBD2. Germline loops: CDR1 SGHTA, CDR2 FQGNSA. The J segment lost 4 bases and the V segment lost 3 bases, leaving 2 bases of the junction unmatched. The CDR3 has 15 residues. The CDR3 DNA reads as TGTGCCAGCAGCTTGGGGACTAGCGGATACAATGAGCAGTTCTTC. Protein product: CASSLGTSGYNEQFF.

The chain links TRBV29-1 to TRBJ2-7; possibly TRBD2 for D (6 bases). The CDR3 runs 11 residues. Germline-derived CDR1 and CDR2 are SQVTM and ANQGSEA. V lost 5 bases and J 4 bases, leaving 9 bases between the germline ends. The CDR3 region is CSVWGDYEQYF. The CDR3 nucleotides read TGCAGCGTTTGGGGGGATTACGAGCAGTACTTC.

V and J are TRBV29-1 and TRBJ2-1; the D gene is possibly TRBD2 (6 bases). Germline lookup yields CDR1 SQVTM and CDR2 ANQGSEA. V was trimmed by 2 bases and J by 6 bases, leaving 14 bases between them. This CDR3 comprises 14 residues. The CDR3 here is CSVELVRRGNEQFF. The CDR3 DNA is TGCAGCGTTGAATTGGTGAGGCGGGGCAATGAGCAGTTCTTC.

This sequence joins TRBV19 and TRBJ2-1; 9 bases line up with TRBD2. The germline V gene has CDR1 LNHDA and CDR2 SQIVND (reference sequence). CDR3 length equals 14 residues. J was trimmed by 8 bases and V by 4 bases; bases with no gene match: 6. In DNA, the CDR3 is TGTGCCAGTAGTAAGGGACTAGCCCTCGATGAGCAGTTCTTC. Translated, it gives CASSKGLALDEQFF.

The rearrangement joins TRBV6-6 to TRBJ2-3; TRBD1 matches 10 bases. The germline gives CDR1 MNHNY, CDR2 SVGAGI (reference sequence). This CDR3 contains 14 residues. The V gene end was trimmed by 6 bases and the J gene end by 5 bases; junction bases not matched to a gene: 5. The CDR3, as DNA: TGTGCCAGCAGCTGGGACAGGGGAGTAGATACGCAGTATTTT. Its translation is CASSWDRGVDTQYF.

The V and J genes are TRBV4-2 and TRBJ2-1, with 8 bases lining up with TRBD2. Losses at the gene ends were 0 bases for V and 8 bases for J; bases not matched to a gene: 9. The CDR3 totals 16 residues. Germline CDR1 reads LGHNA; CDR2 reads YNFKEQ. CDR3 loop: CASSQEGSGGVDEQFF. The CDR3 region has the DNA TGTGCCAGCAGCCAAGAGGGGTCGGGAGGGGTGGATGAGCAGTTCTTC.

The rearrangement uses TRBV7-9 and TRBJ2-6; D not certain. V was trimmed by 3 bases and J by 0 bases, leaving 6 bases between them. This CDR3 has 15 residues. Germline CDR1 is SEHNR and CDR2 is FQNEAQ (reference sequence). The CDR3 bases are TGTGCCAGCAGCTTGTCACTCTCTGGGGCCAACGTCCTGACTTTC. Translated: CASSLSLSGANVLTF.

The chain carries TRBV19 and TRBJ1-5, with a tentative D call TRBD1 (5 bases). Germline V gene sequence: CDR1 LNHDA, CDR2 SQIVND (reference sequence). The CDR3 covers 14 residues. Trimming stripped 6 bases from V and 7 bases from J, with 16 bases between. The CDR3 DNA is TGTGCCAGTAGCCCGGGACTTAGCGTCCAGCCCCAGCATTTT. Encoded protein: CASSPGLSVQPQHF.

The chain links TRBV4-1 to TRBJ1-1, with D possibly being TRBD1 (5 bases). V shed 5 bases and J shed 11 bases, with 21 bases lying between them. Germline V gives CDR1 MGHRA, CDR2 YSYEKL. The CDR3 loop spans 14 amino acids. The CDR3 sequence is CASSYARQGGQAFF. The CDR3 nucleotides read TGCGCCAGCAGCTATGCGCGGCAGGGAGGTCAGGCTTTCTTT.

This chain links TRBV21-1 with TRBJ1-4. TRBV21-1 is labeled a pseudogene. CDR3 length: 17 residues. The CDR3 reads CASSKRSHLATNEKLFF. The DNA of the CDR3 is TGTGCCAGCAGCAAGAGGAGCCACCTAGCAACTAATGAAAAACTGTTTTTT.

The sample holds one count of this clone. J is TRBJ1-1 and V is TRBV5-6, with TRBD1 as a possible D gene (5 bases). V lost 7 bases and J 5 bases, leaving 15 bases between the germline ends. The CDR3 loop spans 13 amino acids. Germline CDR1 is SGHDT and CDR2 is YYEEEE. The CDR3 sequence: CASGLGEGTEAFF. The CDR3 DNA reads TGTGCCAGCGGGCTGGGGGAGGGGACTGAAGCTTTCTTT.

The CDR3 protein is CASSVGQVLPYGYTF. CDR3 DNA sequence: TGTGCCAGCAGCGTAGGACAGGTTCTCCCCTATGGCTACACCTTC. This sequence joins TRBV9 and TRBJ1-2; possible D gene TRBD1, 6 bases. Trimming stripped 0 bases from V and 4 bases from J, with 13 bases between. This CDR3 region has 15 residues. Germline loops: CDR1 SGDLS, CDR2 YYNGEE.

The rearrangement uses TRBV7-2 and TRBJ2-3, with D unresolved. Trimming cost V 5 bases and J 2 bases, with 14 bases left between them. Germline loops: CDR1 SGHTA, CDR2 FQGNSA. The CDR3 is 15 amino acids. The CDR3 here is CASSPRPLFTDTQYF. CDR3 DNA: TGTGCCAGCAGCCCCCGCCCACTCTTCACAGATACGCAGTATTTT.

This sequence joins TRBV7-9 and TRBJ1-2; D possibly corresponds to TRBD1 (5 bases). CDR1 and CDR2 (germline): SEHNR, FQNEAQ (reference sequence). CDR3 length: 16 amino acids. The ends were cut back, 5 bases at V and 4 bases at J, with 20 bases in the middle. CDR3 in amino acids: CASSPLSWGVGYGYTF. Here the CDR3 DNA reads TGTGCCAGCAGCCCCCTCAGTTGGGGGGTTGGCTATGGCTACACCTTC.

The chain is built from TRBV5-4 and TRBJ1-6; a possible D gene is TRBD1 (5 bases). CDR1 SGHNT and CDR2 YYREEE come from the germline V gene (reference sequence). With 4 bases removed from V and 7 bases from J, the gap between germline ends came to 15 bases. The CDR3 has 15 amino acids. CDR3: CASSAGQQRNSPLHF. Written as DNA, the CDR3 is TGTGCCAGCAGCGCTGGACAACAACGGAATTCACCCCTCCACTTT.

The CDR3 bases are TGTGCCAGTAGTATGATGGACAGCTCCTACGAGCAGTACTTC. Its translation is CASSMMDSSYEQYF. The V gene is TRBV19, the J gene TRBJ2-7; D possibly corresponds to TRBD1 (6 bases). Deletions cut 3 bases from V and 0 bases from J, with 9 bases between. CDR3 length equals 14 residues. CDR1 is LNHDA and CDR2 is SQIVND in the germline V gene (reference sequence).

The chain uses TRBV6-1 and TRBJ1-5; 7 positions match TRBD1. The CDR3 extends over 15 amino acids. V shed 6 bases and J 6 bases; nucleotides not matched to a gene: 11. Germline V CDR1 and CDR2: MNHNS, SASEGT. CDR3 protein: CASSDRQGGSQPQHF. CDR3 DNA sequence: TGTGCCAGCAGCGATAGACAGGGAGGTAGTCAGCCCCAGCATTTT.

The chain recombines TRBV27 with TRBJ1-1; D is possibly TRBD1 (5 bases). The CDR3 runs 12 residues. With 6 bases removed from V and 5 bases from J, the gap between germline ends came to 10 bases. Germline CDR1 reads MNHEY; CDR2 reads SMNVEV (reference sequence). The CDR3 here is CASSGGVTEAFF. The CDR3 DNA reads TGTGCCAGCAGCGGAGGGGTAACTGAAGCTTTCTTT.

The genes are TRBV11-2 and TRBJ2-7; 8 positions match TRBD2. CDR3 length equals 15 residues. Germline trimming cut 3 bases from V and 6 bases from J; bases unmatched to any gene: 10. Germline lookup yields CDR1 SGHAT and CDR2 FQNNGV. The CDR3 DNA sequence: TGTGCCAGCAGCTTCTCTTACGGGGGGGTAATCGAGCAGTACTTC. It codes for CASSFSYGGVIEQYF.

The genes are TRBV6-5 and TRBJ1-4; D remains unclear. Trimming stripped 5 bases from V and 6 bases from J, with 13 bases between. There are 14 residues in the CDR3. CDR1 is MNHEY, CDR2 SVGAGI, per germline. The CDR3 sequence is CASSGYGEDEKLFF. DNA of the CDR3: TGTGCCAGCAGTGGGTATGGTGAGGATGAAAAACTGTTTTTT.